This T cell receptor (beta chain) was captured by sequencing in a study of T cells after posttransplantation cyclophosphamide. Findings and limits, study-wide: TRB overlap between skin or GI tissue T cells and blood was limited. Later post-transplant blood repertoires were often dominated by donor CD8+ memory clones. Recipient CMV seropositivity and CMV reactivation strongly tracked TRB clonality.

Measured with immunoSEQ multiplex PCR; TCRdb has only the in-frame clones, and not every one. The table has 17,000 or so clones, roughly nine tenths seen once; the top ten hold less than 0.65%. Concerning this clone itself: What it recognizes is unknown.

V lost 5 bases and J 5 bases, leaving 7 bases between the germline ends. Looked up from germline, CDR1 is SGHTA and CDR2 is FQGNSA. There are 13 residues in the CDR3. A marrow graft followed busulfan-fludarabine conditioning, with cyclophosphamide on days +3 and +4. This clonotype was sampled from a male patient aged 55 to 70 who received an allogeneic stem cell transplant from a related donor and was CMV-positive. The graft donor may be the source of some T cells. The rearrangement uses TRBV7-2 and TRBJ2-6; the D is unclear. The sequencing used CD4+ T cells sorted from blood, collected after allogeneic stem cell transplant with posttransplant cyclophosphamide. For the CDR3, the DNA is TGTGCCAGCAGCCCTGGCTGGGCCAACGTCCTGACTTTC. This sequence encodes CASSPGWANVLTF.